Below are 31 T cell receptor beta chains sequenced from a single sample in a study of blood T cells in healthy people across ages. The second PCR ran roughly 6 to 11 cycles with a sample-barcoded 5' primer and J-beta primers. Using its own MiXCR run on the 5' RACE reads, TCRdb lists one record per CDR3 protein. The repertoire consists of over a million distinct CDR3 sequences, with about 40% occurring once and the leading ten covering roughly 8.2%. Material for sequencing was blood. The origin of the receptors is a woman aged 18-29 years in good health.

This clonotype has only one observation. The chain links TRBV7-3 to TRBJ1-2; no clear D gene. CDR1 SGHTA and CDR2 FQGTGA come from the germline V gene. Trimming cost V 2 bases and J 4 bases, with 20 bases left between them. This CDR3 comprises 17 residues. CDR3 coding DNA: TGTGCCAGCAGCTTACAACCCCTCGATGGGCCTACCTATGGCTACACCTTC. It specifies CASSLQPLDGPTYGYTF.

This chain joins TRBV7-9 and TRBJ2-1; 8 bases fit TRBD2. Trimming took 7 bases from V and 4 from J; bases not matched to a gene: 9. Germline lookup yields CDR1 SEHNR and CDR2 FQNEAQ (reference sequence). The CDR3 runs 15 residues. The CDR3 region is CASNQPGLDYNEQFF. Here the CDR3 DNA reads TGTGCCAGCAACCAGCCGGGACTAGATTACAATGAGCAGTTCTTC.

The chain combines TRBV5-1 with TRBJ1-2; 7 nucleotides match TRBD1. This CDR3 is built from 17 residues. In germline, CDR1 is SGHRS, CDR2 YFSETQ. V lost 0 bases, J lost 2 bases, and 10 bases stayed unmatched. This CDR3 is CASSLVQGGIQNYGYTF. As DNA, the CDR3 is TGCGCCAGCAGCTTGGTACAAGGGGGCATCCAGAACTATGGCTACACCTTC.

CDR3 in amino acids: CASSSGRGYDGYTF. The CDR3 nucleotides are TGTGCCAGCAGTTCCGGTCGGGGGTACGATGGCTACACCTTC. This chain uses TRBV28 with TRBJ1-2, with D perhaps matching TRBD1 (5 bases). CDR3 length equals 14 residues. The germline gives CDR1 MDHEN, CDR2 SYDVKM. V lost 4 bases and J 6 bases, leaving 15 bases between the germline ends.

The chain combines TRBV5-1 with TRBJ2-7; D not certain. V gave up 2 bases and J gave up 3 bases, with 12 bases separating them. The CDR3 loop spans 14 amino acids. CDR1 SGHRS and CDR2 YFSETQ come from the germline V gene. In nucleotides, the CDR3 is TGCGCCAGCAGCTTAGACTTACCAAACTACGAGCAGTACTTC. It yields the protein CASSLDLPNYEQYF.

The chain has TRBV6-2 or TRBV6-3 and TRBJ2-5; D gene uncertain. CDR1 is MNHEY and CDR2 is SVGEGT in the germline V gene. V lost 8 bases, J lost 2 bases, and 12 bases lay in between. This CDR3 region has 13 residues. CDR3 coding DNA: TGTGCCAGCTTAAAGGGTGTACAAGAGACCCAGTACTTC. Translation gives CASLKGVQETQYF.

This chain connects TRBV7-2 to TRBJ2-7, with 11 bases that match TRBD1. Looked up from germline, CDR1 is SGHTA and CDR2 is FQGNSA. The CDR3 is 15 amino acids. V lost 0 bases, J lost 5 bases, and 3 bases stayed unmatched. CDR3 sequence reads: CASSLAGQGVNEQYF. For the CDR3, the DNA is TGTGCCAGCAGCTTAGCGGGACAGGGGGTCAACGAGCAGTACTTC.

This clonotype has just a few counts. The chain is built from TRBV12-3 or TRBV12-4 and TRBJ1-2, with D possibly matching TRBD1 (5 bases). The CDR3 has 13 residues. V was cut by 3 bases and J by 8 bases, with 13 bases left in between. The CDR3 loop is CASSLSSGAGYTF. In DNA form, the CDR3 reads TGTGCCAGCAGTTTGTCATCCGGGGCCGGCTACACCTTC.

The chain employs TRBV7-3 and TRBJ2-1; D gene unclear. V lost 2 bases, J lost 9 bases, and 11 bases lay in between. Germline V gene data show CDR1 as SGHTA and CDR2 as FQGTGA. The CDR3 covers 13 residues. In DNA form, the CDR3 reads TGTGCCAGCAGCTTATGGGCAGCCGGTGAGCAGTTCTTC. As protein: CASSLWAAGEQFF.

This clonotype was seen at least ten times. The chain is built from TRBV28 and TRBJ2-7; a possible D gene is TRBD1 (7 bases). The CDR3 spans 15 residues. The germline V gene encodes CDR1 MDHEN and CDR2 SYDVKM. Trimming cost V 2 bases and J 1 base, with 12 bases left between them. The CDR3 loop reads CASSLRRDRSYEQYF. CDR3 nucleotide sequence: TGTGCCAGCAGTTTACGGAGGGACAGATCCTACGAGCAGTACTTC.

The chain has TRBV7-2 and TRBJ2-3; 8 positions agree with TRBD2. The CDR3 totals 15 residues. Germline V gene sequence: CDR1 SGHTA, CDR2 FQGNSA. J gave up 5 bases and V 6 bases, and 10 bases lay outside the gene matches. CDR3 coding DNA: TGTGCCAGCAGGTCATACGGGGGGGCAATAGATACGCAGTATTTT. The encoded protein is CASRSYGGAIDTQYF. Variable domain in full (rest from reference TRBV7-2 and TRBJ2-3): GAGVSQSPSNKVTEKGKDVELRCDPISGHTALYWYRQSLGQGLEFLIYFQGNSAPDKSGLPSDRFSAERTGGSVSTLTIQRTQQEDSAVYLCASRSYGGAIDTQYFGPGTRLTVL.

This rearrangement joins TRBV27 to TRBJ2-7; 8 nucleotides line up with TRBD2. J was trimmed by 1 base and V by 1 base; bases with no gene match: 6. Germline V gives CDR1 MNHEY, CDR2 SMNVEV (reference sequence). CDR3 size: 16 residues. The CDR3 sequence: CASSLYRGRLSYEQYF. The CDR3 nucleotides read TGTGCCAGCAGTTTATACCGCGGGAGGTTGTCCTACGAGCAGTACTTC.

On this clonotype: The junction and the germline gene differ at one end; a read error may be behind it. This rearrangement joins TRBV7-7 to TRBJ2-1; D gene unclear. The length of the CDR3 is 13 residues. Looked up from germline, CDR1 is SSHAT and CDR2 is FNYEAQ (reference sequence). The CDR3 reads CTSSLAPYNEQFF. The CDR3 coding sequence is TGTACCAGCAGCTTAGCACCGTACAATGAGCAGTTCTTC. The full variable domain, in which reference TRBV7-7 and TRBJ2-1 provide the parts outside the CDR3, is GAGVSQSPRYKVTKRGQDVTLRCDPISSHATLYWYQQALGQGPEFLTYFNYEAQPDKSGLPSDRFSAERPEGSISTLTIQRTEQRDSAMYRCTSSLAPYNEQFFGPGTRLTVL.

The rearrangement links TRBV12-3 or TRBV12-4 to TRBJ2-7; 10 bases are shared with TRBD2. The CDR3 is made up of 15 amino acids. Trimming cost V 5 bases and J 3 bases; bases outside gene matches: 7. CDR3 region: CASSTLLAGDYEQYF. As DNA, the CDR3 is TGTGCCAGCAGTACCCTCCTAGCGGGGGACTACGAGCAGTACTTC.

The chain combines TRBV27 with TRBJ2-6; D is unclear. V dropped 2 bases and J dropped 1 base, with 6 bases sitting between them. Germline CDR1 is MNHEY and CDR2 is SMNVEV (reference sequence). The CDR3 is made up of 15 amino acids. The CDR3 is CASSLMGSGANVLTF. The CDR3 bases are TGTGCCAGCAGTTTAATGGGGTCTGGGGCCAACGTCCTGACTTTC.

The rearrangement joins TRBV2 to TRBJ2-5, with D possibly matching TRBD2 (6 bases). Germline V gives CDR1 SNHLY, CDR2 FYNNEI. The germline V and J ends were trimmed by 8 bases and 2 bases, with 12 bases remaining between them. The CDR3 has 13 amino acids. The CDR3 sequence: CASRSGQQETQYF. CDR3 nucleotide sequence: TGTGCCAGCCGCAGCGGGCAGCAAGAGACCCAGTACTTC.

The chain couples TRBV5-1 to TRBJ2-2; D is possibly TRBD2 (6 bases). The length of the CDR3 is 14 residues. CDR1 is SGHRS, CDR2 YFSETQ, per germline. Trimming removed 2 bases from V and 6 bases from J, with 11 bases in between. CDR3 in amino acids: CASSFVGGSGELFF. In nucleotides, the CDR3 is TGCGCCAGCAGCTTTGTCGGGGGATCCGGGGAGCTGTTTTTT. Full variable domain (missing parts from reference TRBV5-1 and TRBJ2-2): KAGVTQTPRYLIKTRGQQVTLSCSPISGHRSVSWYQQTPGQGLQFLFEYFSETQRNKGNFPGRFSGRQFSNSRSEMNVSTLELGDSALYLCASSFVGGSGELFFGEGSRLTVL.

The sample holds many counts of this clonotype. An end of the junction differs from the germline gene, which may be a read error. The chain links TRBV7-9 to TRBJ2-7, with 9 nucleotides matching TRBD2. The CDR3 runs to 14 residues. Germline CDR1 and CDR2: SEHNR and FQNEAQ (reference sequence). The CDR3 region has the DNA TGCGCCAGCAGCTTGACTAGCGGCCCCTACGAGCAGTACTTC. Encoded protein: CASSLTSGPYEQYF.

The DNA for the CDR3 is TGCGCCAGCAGCTTGGGGGACATCGCCTACGAGCAGTACTTC. Translation gives CASSLGDIAYEQYF. The gene calls are TRBV5-1 and TRBJ2-7, with TRBD1 as a possible D gene (6 bases). Germline V gives CDR1 SGHRS, CDR2 YFSETQ. The ends were cut back, 0 bases at V and 2 bases at J, with 9 bases in the middle. CDR3 size: 14 residues. Combining the CDR3 with reference TRBV5-1 and TRBJ2-7 gives the whole variable domain KAGVTQTPRYLIKTRGQQVTLSCSPISGHRSVSWYQQTPGQGLQFLFEYFSETQRNKGNFPGRFSGRQFSNSRSEMNVSTLELGDSALYLCASSLGDIAYEQYFGPGTRLTVT.

This clonotype was detected once. The CDR3 DNA follows: TGTGCCACCAGTGATTCGACTAGTGGATACACAGATACGCAGTATTTT. Translation gives CATSDSTSGYTDTQYF. V usage is TRBV24-1 and J usage is TRBJ2-3; D perhaps matches TRBD2 (6 bases). CDR3 length: 16 residues. Trimming took 2 bases from V and 2 from J, leaving 13 bases between them. Germline assignment: CDR1 KGHDR and CDR2 SFDVKD.

This chain links TRBV5-6 with TRBJ2-3; 8 bases align to TRBD2. The V segment lost 0 bases and the J segment 1 base; nucleotides outside the gene matches: 4. The V gene's germline CDR1 is SGHDT and CDR2 YYEEEE. The CDR3 length is 16 residues. Here the CDR3 DNA reads TGTGCCAGCAGCTTGGATCCAGCGGGGGGCACAGATACGCAGTATTTT. It yields the protein CASSLDPAGGTDTQYF.

V gene TRBV3-1 combines with J gene TRBJ2-6; D call uncertain. The CDR3 runs 14 residues. V lost 5 bases to trimming and J lost 0 bases, with 5 bases between them. From germline, CDR1 is LGHDT and CDR2 YNNKEL (reference sequence). The CDR3 DNA reads as TGTGCCAGCAGCAAATACTCTGGGGCCAACGTCCTGACTTTC. It translates to CASSKYSGANVLTF.

The chain employs TRBV7-2 and TRBJ2-1; D might be TRBD1 or TRBD2, each matching 5 bases. The CDR3 is 12 residues long. CDR1 and CDR2 (germline): SGHTA, FQGNSA. The V and J ends lost 11 bases and 6 bases respectively, with 14 bases between them. The CDR3 here is CAGSSGGNEQFF. In DNA form, the CDR3 reads TGTGCCGGTTCCTCTGGGGGCAATGAGCAGTTCTTC. Filled out from reference TRBV7-2 and TRBJ2-1, the complete variable domain reads GAGVSQSPSNKVTEKGKDVELRCDPISGHTALYWYRQSLGQGLEFLIYFQGNSAPDKSGLPSDRFSAERTGGSVSTLTIQRTQQEDSAVYLCAGSSGGNEQFFGPGTRLTVL.

The CDR3 sequence is CASISATGELFF. The CDR3 region has the DNA TGTGCCAGCATCTCAGCCACCGGGGAGCTGTTTTTT. The chain uses TRBV4-2 and TRBJ2-2; no clear D gene. With 7 bases removed from V and 4 bases from J, the gap between germline ends came to 7 bases. Germline values: CDR1 LGHNA, CDR2 YNFKEQ. The CDR3 is 12 residues long.

There are many counts of this clonotype. The chain couples TRBV11-1 to TRBJ2-3, with TRBD2 identical over 9 bases. CDR1 and CDR2 from the germline V gene are SGHAT and FQDESV (reference sequence). CDR3 length: 17 amino acids. Trimming removed 4 bases from V and 0 bases from J; junction bases left unmatched: 8. The CDR3 spells CASSSLGLAPSTDTQYF. In DNA form, the CDR3 reads TGTGCCAGCAGCTCTCTGGGACTAGCACCTAGCACAGATACGCAGTATTTT.

The gene calls are TRBV2 and TRBJ2-3; weak D call: TRBD2 (5 bases). Germline V gene sequence: CDR1 SNHLY, CDR2 FYNNEI. This CDR3 comprises 14 residues. With 3 bases removed from V and 2 bases from J, the gap between germline ends came to 9 bases. The DNA for the CDR3 is TGTGCCAGCAGTGAGATGGGAGACACAGATACGCAGTATTTT. Its translation: CASSEMGDTDTQYF.

The V and J genes are TRBV19 and TRBJ2-1; weak D call: TRBD1 (6 bases). Per germline, CDR1 LNHDA and CDR2 SQIVND (reference sequence). This CDR3 spans 14 amino acids. The germline V and J ends were trimmed by 6 bases and 6 bases, with 15 bases remaining between them. CDR3: CASRRGSNPNEQFF. CDR3 DNA sequence: TGTGCCAGTAGGAGGGGGTCCAATCCCAATGAGCAGTTCTTC.

The V gene is TRBV3-1, the J gene TRBJ2-1, with 13 bases that match TRBD2. CDR3 length equals 16 residues. The junction had 8 bases not matched to a gene; V was cut back by 6 bases and J by 6 bases. Germline V CDR1 and CDR2: LGHDT, YNNKEL (reference sequence). The CDR3 reads CASRRRTSGGSNEQFF. The DNA for the CDR3 is TGTGCCAGCAGACGGAGGACTAGCGGGGGAAGCAATGAGCAGTTCTTC.

In its sample, this clonotype was seen many times. J is TRBJ2-4 and V is TRBV5-1; TRBD2 aligns across 12 bases. V lost 3 bases to trimming and J lost 4 bases; unmatched junction nucleotides: 2. CDR3 size: 15 residues. Germline V gene lookup returns CDR1 SGHRS and CDR2 YFSETQ. The CDR3 region has the DNA TGCGCCAGCAGCTCAACTAGCGGGGGGAAAAACATTCAGTACTTC. It codes for CASSSTSGGKNIQYF.

The J gene is TRBJ1-2, the V gene TRBV11-2; 7 bases match TRBD1. V was pared by 4 bases and J by 0 bases, with 11 bases of the junction left unmatched. Per germline, CDR1 SGHAT and CDR2 FQNNGV. The CDR3 is 17 residues long. DNA for the CDR3: TGTGCCAGCAGCTCAGGGGGGACAACCGCGACTAACTATGGCTACACCTTC. It encodes CASSSGGTTATNYGYTF.

The chain joins TRBV28 to TRBJ1-2; D is ambiguous. The CDR3 is 17 residues long. Trimming took 5 bases from V and 8 from J, leaving 27 bases between them. CDR1 and CDR2 (germline): MDHEN, SYDVKM. This chain's CDR3 is CASSPDPTAWSPWGYTF. The CDR3 nucleotides read TGTGCCAGCAGTCCCGACCCGACGGCTTGGAGCCCCTGGGGCTACACCTTC.